This TCR beta chain originates from a study of blood T cell repertoires in COVID-19. Study context: Acute and convalescent COVID-19 samples came from the United States, Italy and Spain.

The V and J ends lost 6 bases and 0 bases respectively, with 14 bases between them. CDR1 WNHNN and CDR2 SYGVQD come from the germline V gene (reference sequence). This CDR3 is built from 15 residues. Methods used by the authors: It was from reference gene primer amplification that nucleated cell counts were estimated. The table came from immunoSEQ multiplex PCR; TCRdb's copy has only in-frame clones and leaves some out. The DNA was the basis for D and trimming; V, J and clone size are from that table. The profile covers 150,000 to 180,000 clones, with roughly 84% appearing a single time and over 8% taken by the ten largest.

The sample taken for sequencing was peripheral blood. The rearrangement uses TRBV10-1 and TRBJ1-1; D call uncertain. The clonotype was recovered from a woman aged 45-65 years with acute or convalescent COVID-19. The CDR3 coding sequence is TGCGCCAGCAGCGAAGGGCGGGGTATGAACACTGAAGCTTTCTTT. This gives the protein CASSEGRGMNTEAFF.